A single sample gave rise to the 4 T cell receptor beta chains below, sequenced in a study of blood T cell repertoires in COVID-19. The table came from immunoSEQ multiplex PCR; TCRdb's copy has only in-frame clones and leaves some out. This sample has approximately 74,000 clones, with 65% to 85% found just once. Sample: peripheral blood. These receptors all stem from a woman aged 80 or over with active or convalescent COVID-19.

The chain couples TRBV7-2 to TRBJ1-3; D unresolved. The V end lost 1 base, the J end lost 0 bases, and 10 bases lay between the germline ends. Germline loops: CDR1 SGHTA, CDR2 FQGNSA. There are 16 residues in the CDR3. The CDR3 region has the DNA TGTGCCAGCAGCTTAGGCCCCGTGCGCTCTGGAAACACCATATATTTT. It specifies CASSLGPVRSGNTIYF. Using reference TRBV7-2 and TRBJ1-3 for the parts outside the CDR3, the full variable domain is GAGVSQSPSNKVTEKGKDVELRCDPISGHTALYWYRQSLGQGLEFLIYFQGNSAPDKSGLPSDRFSAERTGGSVSTLTIQRTQQEDSAVYLCASSLGPVRSGNTIYFGEGSWLTVV.

CDR3 in amino acids: CASSLERERHEQYF. DNA for the CDR3: TGTGCCAGCAGCTTGGAGCGGGAGAGACACGAGCAGTACTTC. The gene calls are TRBV5-5 and TRBJ2-7; TRBD2 agrees at 8 bases. This CDR3 is built from 14 residues. With V trimmed by 0 bases and J by 5 bases, 4 bases remained unmatched. CDR1 is SGHKS and CDR2 is YYEKEE in the germline V gene (reference sequence).

The gene calls are TRBV7-8 and TRBJ2-7; D possibly corresponds to TRBD2 (6 bases). The germline V and J ends were trimmed by 1 base and 5 bases, with 12 bases remaining between them. Germline V gene data show CDR1 as SGHVS and CDR2 as FQNEAQ. This CDR3 is built from 14 residues. CDR3 nucleotides: TGTGCCAGCAGCTTAGGCGGTAGCGGCGACGAGCAGTACTTC. Its protein product is CASSLGGSGDEQYF.

The genes are TRBV5-1 and TRBJ2-5, with D tentatively TRBD2 (6 bases). The germline V gene has CDR1 SGHRS and CDR2 YFSETQ. V was clipped by 3 bases and J by 3 bases, with 9 bases between them. The CDR3 consists of 13 residues. For the CDR3, the DNA is TGCGCCAGCAGCTCGGGGGTAGAAGAGACCCAGTACTTC. Translation gives CASSSGVEETQYF.